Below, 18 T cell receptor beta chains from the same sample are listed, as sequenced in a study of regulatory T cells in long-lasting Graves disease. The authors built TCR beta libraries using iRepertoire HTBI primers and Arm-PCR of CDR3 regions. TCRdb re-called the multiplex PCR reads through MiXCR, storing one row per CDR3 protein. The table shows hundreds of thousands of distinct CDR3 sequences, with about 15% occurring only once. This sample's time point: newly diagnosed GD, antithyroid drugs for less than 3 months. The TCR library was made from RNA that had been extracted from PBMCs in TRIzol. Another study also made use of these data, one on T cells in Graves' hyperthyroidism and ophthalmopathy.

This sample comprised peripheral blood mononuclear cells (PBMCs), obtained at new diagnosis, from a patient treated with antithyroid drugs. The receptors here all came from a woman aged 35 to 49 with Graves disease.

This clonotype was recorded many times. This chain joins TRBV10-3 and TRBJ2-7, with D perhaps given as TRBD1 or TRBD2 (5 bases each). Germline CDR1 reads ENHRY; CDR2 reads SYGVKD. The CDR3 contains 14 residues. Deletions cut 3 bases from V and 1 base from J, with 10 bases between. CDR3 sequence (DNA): TGTGCCATCAGTGAAGGGGACGGATCCTACGAGCAGTACTTC. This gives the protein CAISEGDGSYEQYF.

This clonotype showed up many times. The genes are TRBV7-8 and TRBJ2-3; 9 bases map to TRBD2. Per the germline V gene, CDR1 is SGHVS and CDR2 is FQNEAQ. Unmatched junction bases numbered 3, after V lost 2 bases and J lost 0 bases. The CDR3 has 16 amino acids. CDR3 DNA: TGTGCCAGCAGCTTAAGGACTAGCGCTAGCACAGATACGCAGTATTTT. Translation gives CASSLRTSASTDTQYF.

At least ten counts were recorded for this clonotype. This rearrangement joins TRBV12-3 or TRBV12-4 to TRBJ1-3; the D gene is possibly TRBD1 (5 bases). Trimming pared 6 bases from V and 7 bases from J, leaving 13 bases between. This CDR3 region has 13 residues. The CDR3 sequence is CASRPDIWNTIYF. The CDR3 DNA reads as TGTGCCAGCAGACCGGACATCTGGAACACCATATATTTT.

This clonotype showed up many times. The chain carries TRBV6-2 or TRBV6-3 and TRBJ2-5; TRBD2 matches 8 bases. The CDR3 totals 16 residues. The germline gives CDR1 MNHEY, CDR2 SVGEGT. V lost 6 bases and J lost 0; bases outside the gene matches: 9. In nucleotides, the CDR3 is TGTGCCAGCAGCCAACGGGGGGGCGCGTACCAAGAGACCCAGTACTTC. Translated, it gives CASSQRGGAYQETQYF.

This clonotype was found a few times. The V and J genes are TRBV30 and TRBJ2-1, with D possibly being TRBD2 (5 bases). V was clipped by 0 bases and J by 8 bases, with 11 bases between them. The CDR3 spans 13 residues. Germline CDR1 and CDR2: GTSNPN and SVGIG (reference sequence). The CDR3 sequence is CAWSVRVGDEQFF. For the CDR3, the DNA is TGTGCCTGGAGTGTACGGGTCGGGGATGAGCAGTTCTTC.

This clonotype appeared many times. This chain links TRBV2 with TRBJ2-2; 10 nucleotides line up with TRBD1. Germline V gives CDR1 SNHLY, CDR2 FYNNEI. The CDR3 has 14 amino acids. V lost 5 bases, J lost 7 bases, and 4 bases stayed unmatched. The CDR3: CASSPGTGDGELFF. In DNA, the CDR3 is TGTGCCAGCAGTCCCGGGACAGGGGACGGGGAGCTGTTTTTT.

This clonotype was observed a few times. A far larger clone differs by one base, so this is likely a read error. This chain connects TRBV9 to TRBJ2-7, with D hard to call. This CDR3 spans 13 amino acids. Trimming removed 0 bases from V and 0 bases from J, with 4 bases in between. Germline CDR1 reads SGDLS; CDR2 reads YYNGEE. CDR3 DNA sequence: TGTGCCAGCAGCGTAGGAAGCTCCTACGAGCAGTACTTC. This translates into CASSVGSSYEQYF.

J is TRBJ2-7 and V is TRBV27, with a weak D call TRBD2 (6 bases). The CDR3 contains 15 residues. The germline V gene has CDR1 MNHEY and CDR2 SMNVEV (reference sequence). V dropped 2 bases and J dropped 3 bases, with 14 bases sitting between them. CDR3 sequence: CASSLNSGSVYEQYF. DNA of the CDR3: TGTGCCAGCAGTTTAAATTCCGGGAGTGTCTACGAGCAGTACTTC.

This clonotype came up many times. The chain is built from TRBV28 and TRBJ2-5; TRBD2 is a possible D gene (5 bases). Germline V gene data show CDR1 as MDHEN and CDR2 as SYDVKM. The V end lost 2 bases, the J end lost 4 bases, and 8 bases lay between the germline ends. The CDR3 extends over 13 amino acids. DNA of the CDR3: TGTGCCAGCAGTTTAGTGGCGGGAGAGACCCAGTACTTC. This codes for CASSLVAGETQYF.

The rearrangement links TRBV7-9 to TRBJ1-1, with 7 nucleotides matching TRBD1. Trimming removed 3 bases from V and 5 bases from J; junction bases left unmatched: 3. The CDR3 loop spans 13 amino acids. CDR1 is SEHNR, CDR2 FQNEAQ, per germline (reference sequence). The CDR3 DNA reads TGTGCCAGCAGCTTTGACAGGGCAACTGAAGCTTTCTTT. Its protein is CASSFDRATEAFF.

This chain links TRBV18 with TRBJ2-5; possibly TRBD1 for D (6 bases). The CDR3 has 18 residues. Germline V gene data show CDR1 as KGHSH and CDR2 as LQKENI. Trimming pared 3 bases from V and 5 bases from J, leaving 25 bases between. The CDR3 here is CASSPRALLQGTAETQYF. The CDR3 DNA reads TGTGCCAGCTCACCCCGGGCCCTCCTACAGGGAACGGCGGAGACCCAGTACTTC.

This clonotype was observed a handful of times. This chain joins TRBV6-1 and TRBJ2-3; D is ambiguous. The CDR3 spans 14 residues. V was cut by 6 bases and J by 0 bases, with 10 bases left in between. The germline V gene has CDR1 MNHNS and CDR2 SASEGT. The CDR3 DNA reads TGTGCCAGCAGGCCCGTCTGGAGCACAGATACGCAGTATTTT. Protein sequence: CASRPVWSTDTQYF.

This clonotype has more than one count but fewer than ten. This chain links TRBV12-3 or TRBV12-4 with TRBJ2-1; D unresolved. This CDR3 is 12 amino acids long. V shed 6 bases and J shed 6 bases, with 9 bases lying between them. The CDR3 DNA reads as TGTGCCAGCAGCCACGGACCCAATGAGCAGTTCTTC. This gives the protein CASSHGPNEQFF.

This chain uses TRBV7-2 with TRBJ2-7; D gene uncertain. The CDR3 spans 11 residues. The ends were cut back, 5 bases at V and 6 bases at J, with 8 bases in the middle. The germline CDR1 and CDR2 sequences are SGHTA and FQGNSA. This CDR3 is CASSLNFEQYF. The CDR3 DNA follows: TGTGCCAGCAGCCTAAACTTCGAGCAGTACTTC.

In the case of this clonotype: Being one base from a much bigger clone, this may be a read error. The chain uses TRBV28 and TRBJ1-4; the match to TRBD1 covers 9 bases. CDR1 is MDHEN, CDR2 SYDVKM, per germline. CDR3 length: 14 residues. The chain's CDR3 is CAGSIGTGREKLFF. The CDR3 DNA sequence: TGTGCCGGCAGTATCGGGACAGGGCGGGAAAAACTGTTTTTT.

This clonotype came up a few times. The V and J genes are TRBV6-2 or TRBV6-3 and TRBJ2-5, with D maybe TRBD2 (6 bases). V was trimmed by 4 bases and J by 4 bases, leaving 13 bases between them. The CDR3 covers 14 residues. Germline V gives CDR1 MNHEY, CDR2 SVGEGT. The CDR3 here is CASSFEVGGETQYF. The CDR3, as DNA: TGTGCCAGCAGTTTTGAAGTCGGGGGAGAGACCCAGTACTTC.

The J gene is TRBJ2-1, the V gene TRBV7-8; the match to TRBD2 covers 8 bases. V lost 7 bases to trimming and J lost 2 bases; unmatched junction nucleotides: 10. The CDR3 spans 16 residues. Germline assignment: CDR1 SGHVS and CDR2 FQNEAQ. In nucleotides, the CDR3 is TGTGCCAGCACCAACAGCTTTAGCGGGGCCTACAATGAGCAGTTCTTC. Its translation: CASTNSFSGAYNEQFF.

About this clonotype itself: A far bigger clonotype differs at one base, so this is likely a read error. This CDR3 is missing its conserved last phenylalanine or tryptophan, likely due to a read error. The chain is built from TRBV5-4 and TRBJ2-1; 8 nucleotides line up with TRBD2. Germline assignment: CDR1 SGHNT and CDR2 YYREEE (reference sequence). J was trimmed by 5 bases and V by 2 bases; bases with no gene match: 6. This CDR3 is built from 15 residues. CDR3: CASSLEGTSDNEQFL. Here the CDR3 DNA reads TGTGCCAGCAGCTTAGAAGGGACTAGTGACAATGAGCAGTTCTTG.